This T cell receptor beta chain is from a study of siplizumab effects on memory and regulatory T cells. The V gene lost 5 bases and the J gene lost 0 bases, with 17 bases spanning the gap. Germline V gives CDR1 SEHNR, CDR2 FQNEAQ (reference sequence). The CDR3 extends over 17 amino acids. Generated by immunoSEQ multiplex PCR, the TCRdb table keeps only in-frame clones and is missing some. The sample carries about 50,000 clones, 93% recorded once. Study results and caveats: Whether proliferating Tregs in siplizumab cultures suppress was not functionally confirmed.

This clone was seen a single time. The antigen remains unidentified. The chain carries TRBV7-9 and TRBJ1-5; a possible D gene is TRBD1 (5 bases). Sequencing was done on a sample of CD8+ T cells sorted from blood. This clonotype was sampled from a human donor in good health. In DNA, the CDR3 is TGTGCCAGCAGCAGGGGCGGCAGATACGATAGCAATCAGCCCCAGCATTTT. Its translation: CASSRGGRYDSNQPQHF.